The rows below give T cell receptor beta chains drawn from one sample of a study of T-cell memory formation after mild COVID-19. TCRdb itself ran the 5' RACE reads through MiXCR, one entry per CDR3 protein. The sample yields some 130,000 distinct CDR3 sequences, around 25% seen once. The sample consisted of PBMCs or a T cell subset sorted from them (not recorded which). These receptors were collected from an adult woman who had mild COVID-19 (a few samples of this study predate the infection). Cell type and time point are not known. Each CDR3 is given with its conserved first and last residue. Fields, in order: D gene, V gene, clone size, J gene, CDR3 DNA, CDR3 protein. D genes are given only for firm matches. A clone size is listed for some rows: how often the clone was seen (once, few, many), or a class if it is expanded.

d_gene: NA
v_gene: TRBV6-6
abundance: many
j_gene: TRBJ2-1
CDR3nt: TGTGCCAGCAGTTACAATGAGCAGTTCTTC
CDR3aa: CASSYNEQFF

d_gene: NA
v_gene: TRBV27
abundance: few
j_gene: TRBJ2-3
CDR3nt: TGTGCCAGCACCGATACAGCTAGCACAGATACGCAGTATTTT
CDR3aa: CASTDTASTDTQYF

d_gene: NA
v_gene: TRBV9
abundance: NA
j_gene: TRBJ2-5
CDR3nt: TGTGCCAGCAGCGTAGATTTAGGGGAAGAGACCCAGTACTTC
CDR3aa: CASSVDLGEETQYF

d_gene: NA
v_gene: TRBV12-3/TRBV12-4
abundance: few
j_gene: TRBJ2-7
CDR3nt: TGTGCCAGCAGTCCAGCGGGTGTCAACGAGCAGTACTTC
CDR3aa: CASSPAGVNEQYF

d_gene: TRBD1
v_gene: TRBV19
abundance: NA
j_gene: TRBJ2-7
CDR3nt: TGTGCCAGTAGTATAGGTGGGACAGGGACCTACGAGCAGTACTTC
CDR3aa: CASSIGGTGTYEQYF

d_gene: TRBD1
v_gene: TRBV27
abundance: many
j_gene: TRBJ1-2
CDR3nt: TGTGCCAGCAGTTCATACACCGGGACAGAGTTCTATGGCTACACCTTC
CDR3aa: CASSSYTGTEFYGYTF

d_gene: NA
v_gene: TRBV3-1
abundance: NA
j_gene: TRBJ2-7
CDR3nt: TGTGCCAGCAGCAGCCCGATCAACTACGAGCAGTACTTC
CDR3aa: CASSSPINYEQYF

d_gene: TRBD2
v_gene: TRBV7-8
abundance: NA
j_gene: TRBJ2-3
CDR3nt: TGTGCCAGCAGCTTAAAGGCGGGGGGCCTCACAGATACGCAGTATTTT
CDR3aa: CASSLKAGGLTDTQYF

d_gene: TRBD1
v_gene: TRBV29-1
abundance: few
j_gene: TRBJ1-2
CDR3nt: TGCAGCGTTGGAGGGGGCGAGTATGGCTACACCTTC
CDR3aa: CSVGGGEYGYTF

d_gene: NA
v_gene: TRBV29-1
abundance: NA
j_gene: TRBJ1-2
CDR3nt: TGCAGCGTCTCTGTTAGCTCTAACTATGGCTACACCTTC
CDR3aa: CSVSVSSNYGYTF

d_gene: NA
v_gene: TRBV24-1
abundance: few
j_gene: TRBJ2-2
CDR3nt: TGTGCCACCAGTGATTCGTCCAGGGGAGGCACCGGGGAGCTGTTTTTT
CDR3aa: CATSDSSRGGTGELFF

d_gene: NA
v_gene: TRBV4-3
abundance: NA
j_gene: TRBJ2-1
CDR3nt: TGCGCCAGCAGCCAAGATGCGGACAGCTACAATGAGCAGTTCTTC
CDR3aa: CASSQDADSYNEQFF

d_gene: TRBD2
v_gene: TRBV6-6
abundance: few
j_gene: TRBJ2-5
CDR3nt: TGTGCCAGCAGTTACGTTACCCTAAGCGGGGGTCTCGGAGAGACCCAGTACTTC
CDR3aa: CASSYVTLSGGLGETQYF

d_gene: TRBD1
v_gene: TRBV4-2
abundance: NA
j_gene: TRBJ1-5
CDR3nt: TGTGCCAGCAGCCAAGATCAAAGAGGGGGCCCTCAGCCCCAGCATTTT
CDR3aa: CASSQDQRGGPQPQHF

d_gene: TRBD1
v_gene: TRBV4-3
abundance: few
j_gene: TRBJ2-6
CDR3nt: TGCGCCAGCAGCCCCGGACAGGGAAACTCTGGGGCCAACGTCCTGACTTTC
CDR3aa: CASSPGQGNSGANVLTF

d_gene: NA
v_gene: TRBV14
abundance: few
j_gene: TRBJ1-2
CDR3nt: TGTGCCAGCAGCCACCACCGAATGGGACGGAGCTATGGCTACACCTTC
CDR3aa: CASSHHRMGRSYGYTF

d_gene: NA
v_gene: TRBV20-1
abundance: NA
j_gene: TRBJ1-6
CDR3nt: TGCAGTGCTAGAGGGGACGGGGATAATTCACCCCTCCACTTT
CDR3aa: CSARGDGDNSPLHF